The clone carrying this T cell receptor beta chain appeared a few times. As yet, its antigen is unknown. Profiling relied on immunoSEQ multiplex PCR, and the TCRdb table lists in-frame clones only, not all of them. This table holds 150,000 to 200,000 clones, under 95% found once. The record originates from a study of T cell responses to AZD1222 COVID-19 vaccine. Study conclusions and caveats: Donors in the cohort were predominantly white British and more often female, and clonal diversity was possibly underestimated. In the spike-specific TCR repertoire, nearly half reportedly target unmutated variant regions. Across spike, vaccine-associated CD4 TCRs were found, dominant at 160-218 and 743-854. Repertoires were sampled only after the peak T cell response.

The CDR3 loop spans 18 amino acids. V was pared by 2 bases and J by 0 bases, with 12 bases of the junction left unmatched. Germline loops: CDR1 GTSNPN, CDR2 SVGIG (reference sequence). The rearrangement links TRBV30 to TRBJ1-5, with 8 bases matching TRBD1. The sequence came from an adult who received the AZD1222 COVID-19 vaccine. The sample here was peripheral blood, taken 28 days after the second AZD1222 dose. DNA for the CDR3: TGTGCCTGGAGTCGTAGGGGACAGGCGAGCGATAGCAATCAGCCCCAGCATTTT. The encoded protein is CAWSRRGQASDSNQPQHF.